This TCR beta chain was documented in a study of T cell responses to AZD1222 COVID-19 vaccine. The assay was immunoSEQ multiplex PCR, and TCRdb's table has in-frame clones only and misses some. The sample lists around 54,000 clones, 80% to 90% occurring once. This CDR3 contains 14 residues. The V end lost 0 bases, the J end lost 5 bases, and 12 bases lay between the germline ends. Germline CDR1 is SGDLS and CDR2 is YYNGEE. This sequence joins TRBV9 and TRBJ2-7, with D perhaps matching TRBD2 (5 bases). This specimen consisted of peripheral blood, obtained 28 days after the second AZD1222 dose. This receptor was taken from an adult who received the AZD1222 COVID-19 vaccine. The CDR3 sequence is CASSVDSERDEQYF. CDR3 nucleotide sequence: TGTGCCAGCAGCGTAGATTCGGAGAGGGACGAGCAGTACTTC.